This TCR beta chain is from a study of T cells in Graves' hyperthyroidism and ophthalmopathy. The study, taken as a whole, reports: Among thyroid clonotypes expanded above 0.001, most also appeared in blood. From stable hyperthyroidism, ophthalmopathy was separated by a 13 V-J model.

Comments on this clonotype: The antigen is undetermined.

TCR beta CDR3 regions were amplified from RNA. When the TCR CDR3 underwent first-round RT-PCR, the HTBI primer set was used. TCRdb called the multiplex PCR reads again in MiXCR, with one record for every CDR3 protein. The sample holds around 190,000 distinct CDR3 sequences, around 17% seen once. Graves' hyperthyroidism was deemed stable absent ophthalmopathy progression within 18 months. The CDR3 sequence is 15 residues long. Germline V gene lookup returns CDR1 MNHEY and CDR2 SVGAGI. V shed 6 bases and J 1 base; nucleotides not matched to a gene: 5. This TCR was sampled from a woman aged 45-59 years with Graves' hyperthyroidism. J is TRBJ1-3 and V is TRBV6-5; 8 bases are a match to TRBD1. Sequencing was carried out using blood. For the CDR3, the DNA is TGTGCCAGCAGATTACAGGGGGGATCTGGAAACACCATATATTTT. Amino acid sequence: CASRLQGGSGNTIYF.